Presented here are 9 T cell receptor beta chains from one specimen sequenced in a study of cytomegalovirus exposure and HLA in healthy donors. The primer mix had 60 Vbeta and 13 Jbeta primers. This table comes from immunoSEQ multiplex PCR, and its TCRdb copy is limited to in-frame clones, with some not included. The sample lists about 180,000 clones; around 82% were seen once. Sequencing was carried out using PBMCs. The receptors derive from a woman aged 25-40 years in good health and CMV-seropositive.

This clone turned up a few times. The J gene is TRBJ2-7, the V gene TRBV9; 8 positions agree with TRBD1. Looked up from germline, CDR1 is SGDLS and CDR2 is YYNGEE. Trimming at V came to 4 bases and at J to 2 bases, leaving 8 bases not matched to a gene. The CDR3 covers 15 residues. Here the CDR3 reads CASSPETGATYEQYF. In DNA form, the CDR3 reads TGTGCCAGCAGCCCAGAGACAGGGGCCACCTACGAGCAGTACTTC.

The J gene is TRBJ2-5, the V gene TRBV5-1; perhaps TRBD1 as D (6 bases). The germline gives CDR1 SGHRS, CDR2 YFSETQ. V lost 4 bases and J 9 bases, leaving 19 bases between the germline ends. CDR3 length: 14 residues. CDR3: CASSRPGPRGPQYF. CDR3 DNA sequence: TGCGCCAGCAGCCGTCCGGGACCCAGGGGCCCCCAGTACTTC.

The V call is TRBV19, the J call TRBJ2-7; TRBD2 matches 8 bases. Germline assignment: CDR1 LNHDA and CDR2 SQIVND (reference sequence). CDR3 length: 16 residues. V shed 6 bases, J shed 5 bases, and the junction held 15 bases outside the gene matches. The CDR3 bases are TGTGCCAGTAGGGGAGGGGGAAGCGGGAGACAGGACGAGCAGTACTTC. This sequence encodes CASRGGGSGRQDEQYF.

This sequence joins TRBV28 and TRBJ1-2, with 11 bases aligning to TRBD1. J lost 5 bases, V lost 4 bases, and 15 bases had no gene match. In germline, CDR1 is MDHEN, CDR2 SYDVKM. This CDR3 has 18 amino acids. This CDR3 is CASSSKLIRTGGVYGYTF. In DNA form, the CDR3 reads TGTGCCAGCAGTTCGAAACTTATCAGGACAGGGGGCGTATATGGCTACACCTTC.

This chain connects TRBV6-5 to TRBJ2-2; 8 bases fit TRBD1. Germline V lookup: CDR1 MNHEY, CDR2 SVGAGI. Trimming took 4 bases from V and 5 from J; bases not matched to a gene: 6. CDR3 length: 15 amino acids. DNA of the CDR3: TGTGCCAGCAGTTGGGGGACAGGTATGACCGGGGAGCTGTTTTTT. Protein sequence: CASSWGTGMTGELFF.

The V call is TRBV4-1, the J call TRBJ2-7, with D perhaps TRBD2 (5 bases). CDR1 and CDR2 from the germline V gene are MGHRA and YSYEKL. Trimming took 2 bases from V and 4 from J, leaving 15 bases between them. The CDR3 consists of 15 residues. CDR3 loop: CASSQTIRGTYEQYF. In nucleotides, the CDR3 is TGCGCCAGCAGCCAAACGATCCGGGGAACGTACGAGCAGTACTTC.

V and J are TRBV10-1 and TRBJ2-5, with TRBD1 identical over 8 bases. The CDR3 is 14 residues long. Germline CDR1 reads WNHNN; CDR2 reads SYGVQD (reference sequence). The V segment lost 1 base and the J segment 4 bases; nucleotides outside the gene matches: 2. The CDR3 nucleotides are TGCGCCAGCAGTGAGTTCGGACAGGGAGAGACCCAGTACTTC. Protein product: CASSEFGQGETQYF.

The genes are TRBV2 and TRBJ1-1, with 11 positions matching TRBD1. Germline V gene data show CDR1 as SNHLY and CDR2 as FYNNEI. V shed 7 bases, J shed 5 bases, and the junction held 6 bases outside the gene matches. The CDR3 contains 14 residues. The CDR3 spells CASKGTGGITEAFF. CDR3 nucleotide sequence: TGTGCCAGCAAGGGGACAGGGGGTATTACTGAAGCTTTCTTT.

This clone was recorded once. The germline gene is not matched at one end of the junction; a read error may be the cause. Other DNA sequences from this sample encode an identical CDR3 as well. This chain connects TRBV19 to TRBJ1-3; possibly TRBD1 for D (6 bases). The length of the CDR3 is 15 residues. In germline, CDR1 is LNHDA, CDR2 SQIVND (reference sequence). CDR3 DNA: TGTGCCAGTTCACTCACAGGGTTCTCTGGAAACACCATATACTTT. Its protein product is CASSLTGFSGNTIYF. Drawing the rest from reference TRBV19 and TRBJ1-3, the complete variable domain is DGGITQSPKYLFRKEGQNVTLSCEQNLNHDAMYWYRQDPGQGLRLIYYSQIVNDFQKGDIAEGYSVSREKKESFPLTVTSAQKNPTAFYLCASSLTGFSGNTIYFGEGSWLTVV.